Given below is one T cell receptor (beta chain) in context. These data come from a study of blood T cell repertoires in COVID-19. Libraries were prepared by immunoSEQ multiplex PCR; TCRdb keeps only in-frame clonotypes and omits some of them. The repertoire includes over 350,000 clones, 70% to 90% of them detected once, and about 2.1% sits in the top ten. This TCR came from a young woman with acute COVID-19. Sequenced sample: PBMCs or T cells enriched from blood (not recorded which).

The CDR3 sequence is CASSLVGQGATGYTF. DNA for the CDR3: TGTGCCAGCAGTTTAGTAGGACAGGGGGCGACTGGCTACACCTTC. J is TRBJ1-2 and V is TRBV27; 11 bases agree with TRBD1. With V trimmed by 2 bases and J by 7 bases, 6 bases remained unmatched. Germline V lookup: CDR1 MNHEY, CDR2 SMNVEV (reference sequence). The CDR3 is 15 amino acids.